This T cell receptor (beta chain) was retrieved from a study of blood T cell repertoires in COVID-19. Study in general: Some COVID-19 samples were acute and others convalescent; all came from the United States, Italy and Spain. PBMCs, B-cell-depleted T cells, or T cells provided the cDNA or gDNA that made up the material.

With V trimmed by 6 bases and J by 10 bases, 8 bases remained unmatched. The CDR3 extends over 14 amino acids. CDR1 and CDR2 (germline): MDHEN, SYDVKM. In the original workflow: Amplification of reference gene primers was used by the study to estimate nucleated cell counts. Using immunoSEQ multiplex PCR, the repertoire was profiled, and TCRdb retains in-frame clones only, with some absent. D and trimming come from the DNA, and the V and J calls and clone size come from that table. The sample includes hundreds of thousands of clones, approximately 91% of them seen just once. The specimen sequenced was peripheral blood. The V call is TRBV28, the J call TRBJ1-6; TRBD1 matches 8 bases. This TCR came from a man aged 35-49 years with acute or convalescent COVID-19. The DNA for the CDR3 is TGTGCCAGCAGCCGAGGGACAGGAGGATCACCCCTCCACTTT. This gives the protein CASSRGTGGSPLHF.